The 10 T cell receptor beta chains below were found in one sample sequenced in a study of cytomegalovirus exposure and HLA in healthy donors. The study ran its PCR with 60 Vbeta and 13 Jbeta primers. Clones were sequenced by immunoSEQ multiplex PCR, and TCRdb holds only the in-frame ones, with some missing. The table has some 150,000 clones, approximately 85% seen once. Source material: PBMCs. The source is a woman between 45 and 60 years old in good health and CMV-seropositive.

The chain links TRBV18 to TRBJ2-3; 9 nucleotides agree with TRBD1. The trim removed 5 bases at V and 3 bases at J, leaving 3 bases unmatched. The V gene's germline CDR1 is KGHSH and CDR2 LQKENI. The CDR3 runs 14 residues. CDR3 protein: CASSNDRGTDTQYF. In nucleotides, the CDR3 is TGTGCCAGCTCAAACGACAGGGGGACAGATACGCAGTATTTT. Filled out from reference TRBV18 and TRBJ2-3, the complete variable domain reads NAGVMQNPRHLVRRRGQEARLRCSPMKGHSHVYWYRQLPEEGLKFMVYLQKENIIDESGMPKERFSAEFPKEGPSILRIQQVVRGDSAAYFCASSNDRGTDTQYFGPGTRLTVL.

The V call is TRBV5-1, the J call TRBJ2-7; TRBD1 matches 7 bases. Germline CDR1 SGHRS, CDR2 YFSETQ. CDR3 length: 16 amino acids. V shed 0 bases and J 0 bases; nucleotides not matched to a gene: 6. CDR3 sequence (DNA): TGCGCCAGCAGCTTGGGCCCCGGGACAGTCTCCTACGAGCAGTACTTC. This encodes CASSLGPGTVSYEQYF.

J is TRBJ1-6 and V is TRBV27, with D possibly TRBD1 on 6 matching bases. The V end was cut by 8 bases, the J end by 7 bases, with 21 bases between. The CDR3 spans 16 residues. Germline-derived CDR1 and CDR2 are MNHEY and SMNVEV (reference sequence). CDR3 sequence: CASALTGQGQNSPLHF. In nucleotides, the CDR3 is TGTGCCAGCGCACTCACCGGGCAGGGGCAAAATTCACCCCTCCACTTT.

In nucleotides, the CDR3 is TGTGCCAGCAGTGCAGGGGACGTCTACAATGAGCAGTTCTTC. It yields the protein CASSAGDVYNEQFF. This chain connects TRBV7-8 to TRBJ2-1, with a weak D call TRBD1 (6 bases). The CDR3 covers 14 residues. Trimming took 6 bases from V and 3 from J, leaving 12 bases between them. Germline V gene lookup returns CDR1 SGHVS and CDR2 FQNEAQ.

This chain joins TRBV11-1 and TRBJ2-1; perhaps TRBD1 as D (7 bases). CDR1 and CDR2 (germline): SGHAT, FQDESV (reference sequence). V shed 3 bases and J shed 3 bases, with 12 bases lying between them. There are 15 residues in the CDR3. The CDR3 here is CASSFGGGGYNEQFF. The CDR3 DNA sequence: TGTGCCAGCAGCTTTGGAGGGGGCGGCTACAATGAGCAGTTCTTC.

This chain connects TRBV2 to TRBJ1-1; D is possibly TRBD1 (5 bases). The CDR3 contains 14 residues. Germline CDR1 and CDR2: SNHLY and FYNNEI. The ends were cut back, 6 bases at V and 0 bases at J, with 11 bases in the middle. Here the CDR3 reads CASREDTVNTEAFF. CDR3 bases: TGTGCCAGCAGAGAGGACACGGTGAACACTGAAGCTTTCTTT.

The rearrangement uses TRBV6-5 and TRBJ2-7; 7 bases are shared with TRBD2. CDR1 is MNHEY and CDR2 is SVGAGI in the germline V gene. The V and J ends lost 6 bases and 4 bases, in that order; junction bases with no gene match: 9. The length of the CDR3 is 14 residues. This CDR3 is CASRRGTGNYEQYF. Here the CDR3 DNA reads TGTGCCAGCAGGCGGGGGACTGGAAATTACGAGCAGTACTTC.

This clone was seen more than once but under ten times. V usage is TRBV30 and J usage is TRBJ2-1; 9 nucleotides line up with TRBD2. CDR1 is GTSNPN, CDR2 SVGIG, per germline (reference sequence). The V gene end was trimmed by 0 bases and the J gene end by 8 bases; junction bases not matched to a gene: 5. This CDR3 region has 14 residues. CDR3 sequence reads: CAWSVAGGVDEQFF. The CDR3 coding sequence is TGTGCCTGGAGTGTGGCGGGGGGGGTGGATGAGCAGTTCTTC. Supplemented by reference TRBV30 and TRBJ2-1, the full variable domain reads SQTIHQWPATLVQPVGSPLSLECTVEGTSNPNLYWYRQAAGRGLQLLFYSVGIGQISSEVPQNLSASRPQDRQFILSSKKLLLSDSGFYLCAWSVAGGVDEQFFGPGTRLTVL.

CDR3 loop: CASSLVARSGSNEQFF. In DNA, the CDR3 is TGTGCCAGCAGCTTAGTAGCCCGGTCGGGATCCAATGAGCAGTTCTTC. The V call is TRBV7-2, the J call TRBJ2-1; the D gene is possibly TRBD2 (5 bases). The CDR3 has 16 residues. The ends were cut back, 1 base at V and 6 bases at J, with 16 bases in the middle. CDR1 is SGHTA, CDR2 FQGNSA, per germline. The full variable domain, rest sourced from reference TRBV7-2 and TRBJ2-1, is GAGVSQSPSNKVTEKGKDVELRCDPISGHTALYWYRQSLGQGLEFLIYFQGNSAPDKSGLPSDRFSAERTGGSVSTLTIQRTQQEDSAVYLCASSLVARSGSNEQFFGPGTRLTVL.

This clone has a handful of counts. This chain links TRBV2 with TRBJ2-3; 15 nucleotides align to TRBD2. The CDR3 totals 19 residues. Losses at the gene ends were 5 bases for V and 0 bases for J; bases not matched to a gene: 9. Germline V gene sequence: CDR1 SNHLY, CDR2 FYNNEI. The CDR3 nucleotides are TGTGCCAGCAGTACTGGACTAGCGGGGGGGCCGGGTAGCACAGATACGCAGTATTTT. Translated: CASSTGLAGGPGSTDTQYF.